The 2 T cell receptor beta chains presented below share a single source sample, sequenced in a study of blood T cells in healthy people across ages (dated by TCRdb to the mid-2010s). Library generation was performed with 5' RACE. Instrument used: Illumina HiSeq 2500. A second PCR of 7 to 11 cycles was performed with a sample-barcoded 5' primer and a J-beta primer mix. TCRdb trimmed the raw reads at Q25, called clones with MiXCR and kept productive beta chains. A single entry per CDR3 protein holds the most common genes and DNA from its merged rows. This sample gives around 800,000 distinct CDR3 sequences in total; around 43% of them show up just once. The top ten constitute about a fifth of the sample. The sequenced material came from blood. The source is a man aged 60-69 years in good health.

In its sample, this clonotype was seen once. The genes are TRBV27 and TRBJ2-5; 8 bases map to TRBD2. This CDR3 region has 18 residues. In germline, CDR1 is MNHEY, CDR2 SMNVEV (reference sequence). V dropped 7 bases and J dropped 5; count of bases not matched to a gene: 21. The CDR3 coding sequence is TGTGCCAGCAAGGGCCTAGGGGCTAGCGGGCCAAACGGGGAGACCCAGTACTTC. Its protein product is CASKGLGASGPNGETQYF.

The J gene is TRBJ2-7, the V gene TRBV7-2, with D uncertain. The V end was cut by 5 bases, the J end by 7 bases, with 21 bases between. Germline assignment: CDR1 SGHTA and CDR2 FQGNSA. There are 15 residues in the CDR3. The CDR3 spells CASSQYTFARGEQYF. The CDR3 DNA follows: TGTGCCAGCAGCCAGTATACTTTCGCCCGCGGAGAGCAGTACTTC.